The 12 T cell receptor beta chains given below trace back to one sample, sequenced in a study of T cell changes during pregnancy in multiple sclerosis (dated by TCRdb to about 2019). Library generation was performed with the immunoSEQ multiplex PCR assay. TCRdb took over this immuneACCESS table, retaining in-frame rearrangements with V and J assigned. Such tables are incomplete; in checked studies, under half of the missing clones stem from an unresolved V gene, and the remainder is unexplained. This sample has roughly 80,000 clones in its table, and approximately 90% of those were observed once. Of the sample, roughly 1.4% falls within the top ten clones. This sample comprised peripheral blood, obtained before pregnancy. These receptors originate from a female donor with multiple sclerosis, enrolled in a pregnancy study.

This rearrangement joins TRBV7-8 to TRBJ2-3; 10 bases line up with TRBD2. The CDR3 sequence is 15 residues long. The V segment lost 5 bases and the J segment 3 bases; nucleotides outside the gene matches: 5. Germline V lookup: CDR1 SGHVS, CDR2 FQNEAQ. This CDR3 reads CASSPQRGGTDTQYF. The CDR3 DNA reads as TGTGCCAGCAGCCCCCAGCGGGGGGGAACAGATACGCAGTATTTT.

The chain employs TRBV19 and TRBJ2-7; the match to TRBD1 covers 7 bases. Trimming at V came to 7 bases and at J to 4 bases, leaving 7 bases not matched to a gene. The CDR3 spans 13 residues. Germline V gene data show CDR1 as LNHDA and CDR2 as SQIVND (reference sequence). CDR3 residues: CASTGQFGYEQYF. CDR3 DNA: TGTGCCAGTACGGGACAGTTCGGGTACGAGCAGTACTTC. The complete variable domain, with remaining parts taken from reference TRBV19 and TRBJ2-7, reads DGGITQSPKYLFRKEGQNVTLSCEQNLNHDAMYWYRQDPGQGLRLIYYSQIVNDFQKGDIAEGYSVSREKKESFPLTVTSAQKNPTAFYLCASTGQFGYEQYFGPGTRLTVT.

The chain couples TRBV5-1 to TRBJ2-2; D is perhaps TRBD1 (5 bases). CDR3 length: 15 residues. V was pared by 5 bases and J by 7 bases, with 18 bases between. Germline V gene sequence: CDR1 SGHRS, CDR2 YFSETQ. In nucleotides, the CDR3 is TGCGCCAGCAGTCTCGGACACCCAGCAATCGGGGAGCTGTTTTTT. It yields the protein CASSLGHPAIGELFF.

This chain uses TRBV6-1 with TRBJ2-3; 10 bases are a match to TRBD2. The CDR3 covers 14 residues. Per the germline V gene, CDR1 is MNHNS and CDR2 is SASEGT. The trim removed 5 bases at V and 4 bases at J, leaving 3 bases unmatched. The CDR3 here is CASSSGGAPDTQYF. The CDR3 bases are TGTGCCAGCAGTAGCGGGGGGGCCCCAGATACGCAGTATTTT.

This clone was recorded only once. The J gene is TRBJ1-2, the V gene TRBV6-5; D uncertain. From germline, CDR1 is MNHEY and CDR2 SVGAGI. Trimming cost V 0 bases and J 4 bases, with 9 bases left between them. This CDR3 spans 14 amino acids. CDR3 nucleotides: TGTGCCAGCAGTTACTCGAGGAGGGTCTATGGCTACACCTTC. Amino acids: CASSYSRRVYGYTF.

The chain carries TRBV7-8 and TRBJ2-7; 8 bases are a match to TRBD2. With V trimmed by 0 bases and J by 2 bases, 0 bases remained unmatched. The V gene's germline CDR1 is SGHVS and CDR2 FQNEAQ. The CDR3 is 14 residues long. The CDR3 DNA reads TGTGCCAGCAGCTTAGCTAGCGGGACCTACGAGCAGTACTTC. This encodes CASSLASGTYEQYF.

The genes are TRBV14 and TRBJ2-1; D ambiguous. This CDR3 comprises 15 residues. Trimming removed 4 bases from V and 6 bases from J, with 16 bases in between. In germline, CDR1 is SGHDN, CDR2 FVKESK. The CDR3 spells CASSLGAPLINEQFF. In nucleotides, the CDR3 is TGTGCCAGCAGCCTCGGTGCTCCCCTTATCAATGAGCAGTTCTTC.

This chain links TRBV6-1 with TRBJ1-2; no clear D. V dropped 1 base and J dropped 4 bases, with 13 bases sitting between them. Germline CDR1 reads MNHNS; CDR2 reads SASEGT. The CDR3 consists of 15 residues. Written as DNA, the CDR3 is TGTGCCAGCAGTGAAGAGAGGCCTCTACCCTATGGCTACACCTTC. Translation: CASSEERPLPYGYTF.

The chain uses TRBV5-4 and TRBJ1-2; TRBD1 might be the D (6 bases). The V gene lost 4 bases and the J gene lost 3 bases, with 10 bases spanning the gap. Germline V gives CDR1 SGHNT, CDR2 YYREEE (reference sequence). The CDR3 runs to 13 residues. Here the CDR3 reads CASSIRGDYGYTF. CDR3 DNA: TGTGCCAGCAGCATCAGGGGAGACTATGGCTACACCTTC. Drawing the rest from reference TRBV5-4 and TRBJ1-2, the complete variable domain is ETGVTQSPTHLIKTRGQQVTLRCSSQSGHNTVSWYQQALGQGPQFIFQYYREEENGRGNFPPRFSGLQFPNYSSELNVNALELDDSALYLCASSIRGDYGYTFGSGTRLTVV.

V usage is TRBV14 and J usage is TRBJ2-7; 10 bases map to TRBD2. Trimming cost V 5 bases and J 3 bases; bases outside gene matches: 1. The V gene's germline CDR1 is SGHDN and CDR2 FVKESK. This CDR3 is built from 13 residues. This chain's CDR3 is CASSSSGGYEQYF. As DNA, the CDR3 is TGTGCCAGCAGCTCTAGCGGGGGCTACGAGCAGTACTTC.

V is TRBV21-1 and J is TRBJ2-6; the D call TRBD2 from the table was never checked on the DNA. TRBV21-1 is flagged as a pseudogene. This CDR3 has 16 amino acids. The CDR3 is CASTRTSTPGANVLTF. CDR3 DNA sequence: TGTGCCAGCACTCGGACTAGCACCCCCGGGGCCAACGTCCTGACTTTC.

CDR3 residues: CASSPAPQGDGVGYTF. The CDR3 DNA is TGTGCCAGCAGCCCCGCCCCCCAGGGGGATGGTGTTGGCTACACCTTC. This chain connects TRBV11-2 to TRBJ1-2, with 7 bases identical to TRBD1. The germline V gene has CDR1 SGHAT and CDR2 FQNNGV. Germline trimming cut 5 bases from V and 7 bases from J; bases unmatched to any gene: 16. This CDR3 region has 16 residues.